The T cell receptor (beta chain) described here comes from a study of cytomegalovirus exposure and HLA in healthy donors. Overall study results and limits: Through in vitro validation, a few CMV-associated chains were shown to be specific for CMV antigens. Earlier analysis found most TCR beta V segments productive about 90% or about 30% of the time. Later analysis identified a missense DCLRE1C variant that was linked to TCR beta V- and J-gene trimming. Based on reports, TCR beta sequences accurately predicted HLA-A and HLA-B alleles for most subjects.

With respect to this clone: Its antigen is unknown.

J gave up 2 bases and V 6 bases, and 7 bases lay outside the gene matches. The germline CDR1 and CDR2 sequences are LNHDA and SQIVND (reference sequence). This CDR3 is 16 amino acids long. The PCR had 60 Vbeta and 13 Jbeta primers. Repertoires were generated with immunoSEQ multiplex PCR, while TCRdb's copy carries only in-frame clones and drops some. The sample consists of about 150,000 clones, approximately 75% of them appearing once. Sequenced sample: PBMCs. The receptor was derived from a man aged 18 to 30 in good health and CMV-seronegative. This sequence joins TRBV19 and TRBJ1-5; 10 nucleotides align to TRBD1. The CDR3: CASRAWDRGGNQPQHF. Here the CDR3 DNA reads TGTGCCAGTAGGGCCTGGGACAGGGGAGGCAATCAGCCCCAGCATTTT.